The clone carrying this T cell receptor beta chain was picked up a small number of times. This sample stems from a study of blood T cell repertoires in COVID-19. Study in general: Sources were T cells, B-cell-depleted T cells, or PBMCs; the material itself was cDNA or gDNA.

Data came from immunoSEQ multiplex PCR; TCRdb stores just in-frame clones and leaves some out. The sample records about 180,000 clones, about 88% being singletons. V was pared by 8 bases and J by 1 base, with 7 bases of the junction left unmatched. Per the germline V gene, CDR1 is MDHEN and CDR2 is SYDVKM. This CDR3 is built from 14 residues. This receptor was taken from a woman aged 18 to 35 who had recovered from COVID-19. The genes are TRBV28 and TRBJ1-2, with 7 nucleotides matching TRBD1. Sequenced material: PBMCs or T cells enriched from blood (not recorded which). CDR3: CASWGQGDNYGYTF. CDR3 nucleotides: TGTGCCAGCTGGGGGCAGGGGGATAACTATGGCTACACCTTC.